The 20 T cell receptor beta chains listed next were all sequenced from one sample in a study of cytomegalovirus exposure and HLA in healthy donors. 60 Vbeta and 13 Jbeta primers were used in PCR. Here immunoSEQ multiplex PCR was the method, and the copy in TCRdb shows in-frame clones only, minus some. The sample shows some 150,000 clones, 77% of them seen only once. The source material was PBMCs. Receptors originate from a woman aged 45-60 years in good health and CMV-seronegative.

V is TRBV11-2 and J is TRBJ1-1; TRBD1 might be the D (5 bases). The CDR3 sequence is 13 residues long. CDR1 SGHAT and CDR2 FQNNGV come from the germline V gene. V was cut by 5 bases and J by 3 bases, with 10 bases left in between. Here the CDR3 DNA reads TGTGCCAGCAGCCGGTGGGGGGACACTGAAGCTTTCTTT. Protein: CASSRWGDTEAFF.

This chain links TRBV4-3 with TRBJ1-3; D ambiguous. The CDR3 totals 16 residues. V lost 1 base to trimming and J lost 0 bases, with 10 bases between them. Germline V gives CDR1 LGHNA, CDR2 YSLEER. DNA for the CDR3: TGCGCCAGCAGCCAAGGATCCAGGATCTCTGGAAACACCATATATTTT. It specifies CASSQGSRISGNTIYF.

The chain carries TRBV2 and TRBJ2-5; TRBD2 matches at 8 bases. This CDR3 spans 14 amino acids. The germline CDR1 and CDR2 sequences are SNHLY and FYNNEI. With 3 bases clipped from V and 5 bases from J, the junction kept 5 bases outside the gene matches. CDR3 bases: TGTGCCAGCAGTGACGGGGGGGCGGGGGAGACCCAGTACTTC. As protein: CASSDGGAGETQYF.

This rearrangement joins TRBV30 to TRBJ2-7, with 8 bases lining up with TRBD2. Germline assignment: CDR1 GTSNPN and CDR2 SVGIG (reference sequence). The CDR3 runs to 14 residues. Trimming took 0 bases from V and 4 from J; bases not matched to a gene: 5. This chain's CDR3 is CAWSVEAGGYEQYF. CDR3 DNA: TGTGCCTGGAGTGTAGAGGCGGGGGGATACGAGCAGTACTTC.

The gene calls are TRBV27 and TRBJ2-5, with TRBD1 matching 12 bases. The CDR3 extends over 16 amino acids. In germline, CDR1 is MNHEY, CDR2 SMNVEV (reference sequence). V was clipped by 4 bases and J by 4 bases; unmatched bases: 7. The CDR3 DNA is TGTGCCAGCAGTTCCCCCGGGACAGGGGGCCTAGAGACCCAGTACTTC. Amino acid sequence: CASSSPGTGGLETQYF.

The chain links TRBV7-2 to TRBJ2-3; the match to TRBD1 covers 7 bases. Germline CDR1 SGHTA, CDR2 FQGNSA. The CDR3 length is 17 residues. J lost 2 bases, V lost 2 bases, and 10 bases had no gene match. CDR3 DNA: TGTGCCAGCAGCTTATTAAGTGTGGGACAGAACACAGATACGCAGTATTTT. Translated, it gives CASSLLSVGQNTDTQYF.

The chain carries TRBV20-1 and TRBJ2-3; no firm D call. The CDR3 consists of 11 residues. V lost 1 base and J lost 6, with 5 bases in between. The germline gives CDR1 DFQATT, CDR2 SNEGSKA (reference sequence). CDR3 coding DNA: TGCAGTGCTAGAGGTCCGGATACGCAGTATTTT. Protein sequence: CSARGPDTQYF.

J is TRBJ1-5 and V is TRBV5-1; a possible D gene is TRBD1 (5 bases). This CDR3 has 16 amino acids. Germline values: CDR1 SGHRS, CDR2 YFSETQ. Trimming took off 4 bases at V and 1 base at J, with 15 bases between the two ends. The CDR3 loop reads CASSPTGGISNQPQHF. DNA of the CDR3: TGCGCCAGCAGCCCCACGGGGGGGATCAGCAATCAGCCCCAGCATTTT. The full variable domain, in which reference TRBV5-1 and TRBJ1-5 provide the parts outside the CDR3, is KAGVTQTPRYLIKTRGQQVTLSCSPISGHRSVSWYQQTPGQGLQFLFEYFSETQRNKGNFPGRFSGRQFSNSRSEMNVSTLELGDSALYLCASSPTGGISNQPQHFGDGTRLSIL.

The chain couples TRBV6-6 to TRBJ2-7, with D possibly matching TRBD1 (6 bases). V was shortened by 5 bases and J by 5 bases, with 10 bases between the two germline ends. The CDR3 is made up of 12 amino acids. The germline V gene has CDR1 MNHNY and CDR2 SVGAGI (reference sequence). For the CDR3, the DNA is TGTGCCAGCAGTCTCGACAGGCACGAGCAGTACTTC. Translating it yields CASSLDRHEQYF.

This clone was detected a few times. CDR3 nucleotides: TGCGCCAGCAGCTTGGATCAGGGGCAGTACACTGAAGCTTTCTTT. This translates into CASSLDQGQYTEAFF. The genes are TRBV5-1 and TRBJ1-1; D perhaps matches TRBD1 (6 bases). Germline V lookup: CDR1 SGHRS, CDR2 YFSETQ. The CDR3 is 15 amino acids. The V end lost 0 bases, the J end lost 3 bases, and 12 bases lay between the germline ends.

This clone showed up just a few times. This rearrangement joins TRBV19 to TRBJ2-3, with D tentatively TRBD2 (5 bases). Trimming left V 6 bases short and J 5 bases short, with 12 bases between. CDR1 is LNHDA and CDR2 is SQIVND in the germline V gene (reference sequence). The CDR3 is 13 residues long. The CDR3, as DNA: TGTGCCAGTAGGACGTACGGGGTAGATACGCAGTATTTT. Protein: CASRTYGVDTQYF.

The V and J genes are TRBV14 and TRBJ1-4, with D possibly matching TRBD1 (6 bases). Between the trimmed V and J ends, which lost 0 bases and 5 bases, there was a span of 10 bases. The CDR3 is 15 amino acids. From germline, CDR1 is SGHDN and CDR2 FVKESK. CDR3 protein: CASSQDRGQNEKLFF. For the CDR3, the DNA is TGTGCCAGCAGCCAAGACAGGGGACAAAATGAAAAACTGTTTTTT.

The CDR3 nucleotides read TGTGCCAGCAGCTTTAGCCTAGCGGGGGGACCGAGAGACGAGCAGTACTTC. Protein product: CASSFSLAGGPRDEQYF. This rearrangement joins TRBV7-9 to TRBJ2-7, with TRBD2 matching 11 bases. The CDR3 consists of 17 residues. The germline V gene has CDR1 SEHNR and CDR2 FQNEAQ (reference sequence). The junction had 12 bases not matched to a gene; V was cut back by 3 bases and J by 5 bases.

This clone turned up a few times. The chain uses TRBV7-9 and TRBJ1-1; D possibly corresponds to TRBD1 (5 bases). Deletions cut 1 base from V and 1 base from J, with 10 bases between. The CDR3 extends over 15 amino acids. The germline V gene has CDR1 SEHNR and CDR2 FQNEAQ (reference sequence). The CDR3 nucleotides read TGTGCCAGCAGCTTAGGGGGCAGGCGGAACACTGAAGCTTTCTTT. It is translated as CASSLGGRRNTEAFF.

V is TRBV7-2 and J is TRBJ2-5; D not certain. Deletions cut 5 bases from V and 5 bases from J, with 6 bases between. Germline-derived CDR1 and CDR2 are SGHTA and FQGNSA. There are 11 residues in the CDR3. The CDR3 bases are TGTGCCAGCAGCATTGAGGAGACCCAGTACTTC. This sequence encodes CASSIEETQYF.

This sequence joins TRBV2 and TRBJ1-6; maybe TRBD1 (6 bases). The CDR3 runs to 15 residues. Per germline, CDR1 SNHLY and CDR2 FYNNEI. V dropped 3 bases and J dropped 9 bases, with 15 bases sitting between them. The CDR3 coding sequence is TGTGCCAGCAGTGACAGGGGCCCTCTTGGTTCACCCCTCCACTTT. This sequence encodes CASSDRGPLGSPLHF.

This clone has a handful of counts. The chain recombines TRBV15 with TRBJ1-6, with a tentative D call TRBD1 (5 bases). Germline V gene sequence: CDR1 LNHNV, CDR2 YYDKDF (reference sequence). The CDR3 has 16 residues. Trimming removed 0 bases from V and 10 bases from J, with 16 bases in between. In nucleotides, the CDR3 is TGTGCCACCAGCAGAGAGCCGGCAGGGCTAGGATCACCCCTCCACTTT. It is translated as CATSREPAGLGSPLHF.

This rearrangement joins TRBV5-6 to TRBJ1-6; D may be TRBD1 (6 bases). With 0 bases removed from V and 8 bases from J, the gap between germline ends came to 12 bases. The CDR3 has 15 amino acids. CDR1 and CDR2 from the germline V gene are SGHDT and YYEEEE. The CDR3 bases are TGTGCCAGCAGCTTGGATCAGGGGCCCGATTCACCCCTCCACTTT. It is translated as CASSLDQGPDSPLHF.

The J gene is TRBJ2-1, the V gene TRBV13, with 8 bases lining up with TRBD2. The CDR3 covers 15 residues. V lost 5 bases to trimming and J lost 5 bases; unmatched junction nucleotides: 8. Germline CDR1 and CDR2: PRHDT and FYEKMQ (reference sequence). CDR3 in DNA: TGTGCCAGCAGCCTGCCCGGGACTAGGGACAATGAGCAGTTCTTC. As protein: CASSLPGTRDNEQFF. Based on the CDR3 plus reference TRBV13 and TRBJ2-1, the full variable domain is AAGVIQSPRHLIKEKRETATLKCYPIPRHDTVYWYQQGPGQDPQFLISFYEKMQSDKGSIPDRFSAQQFSDYHSELNMSSLELGDSALYFCASSLPGTRDNEQFFGPGTRLTVL.

About this clone: Other DNA sequences in this sample translate to the same CDR3. The chain has TRBV29-1 and TRBJ1-1; D is uncertain. Germline lookup yields CDR1 SQVTM and CDR2 ANQGSEA. The CDR3 sequence is 13 residues long. Trimming shortened V by 3 bases and J by 1 base, and 9 bases separated the two germline ends. The CDR3 DNA sequence: TGCAGCGTTGAGACGGGGAGGAACACTGAAGCTTTCTTT. Translated: CSVETGRNTEAFF.